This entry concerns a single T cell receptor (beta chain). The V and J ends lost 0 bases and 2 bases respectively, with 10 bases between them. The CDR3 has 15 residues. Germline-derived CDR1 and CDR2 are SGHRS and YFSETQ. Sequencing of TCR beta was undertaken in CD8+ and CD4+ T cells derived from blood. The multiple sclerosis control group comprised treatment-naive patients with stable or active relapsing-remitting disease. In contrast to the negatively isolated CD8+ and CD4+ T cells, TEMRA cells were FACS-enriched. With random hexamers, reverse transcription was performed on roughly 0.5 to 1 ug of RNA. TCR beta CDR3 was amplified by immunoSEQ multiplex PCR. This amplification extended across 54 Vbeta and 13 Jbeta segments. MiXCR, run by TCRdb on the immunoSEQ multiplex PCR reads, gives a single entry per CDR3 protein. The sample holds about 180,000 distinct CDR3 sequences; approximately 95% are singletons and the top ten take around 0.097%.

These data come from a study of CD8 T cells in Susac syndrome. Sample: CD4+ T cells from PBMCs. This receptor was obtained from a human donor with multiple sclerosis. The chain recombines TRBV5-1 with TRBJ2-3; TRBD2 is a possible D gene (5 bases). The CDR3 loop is CASSLAGILTDTQYF. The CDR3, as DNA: TGCGCCAGCAGCTTGGCCGGGATCCTCACAGATACGCAGTATTTT.